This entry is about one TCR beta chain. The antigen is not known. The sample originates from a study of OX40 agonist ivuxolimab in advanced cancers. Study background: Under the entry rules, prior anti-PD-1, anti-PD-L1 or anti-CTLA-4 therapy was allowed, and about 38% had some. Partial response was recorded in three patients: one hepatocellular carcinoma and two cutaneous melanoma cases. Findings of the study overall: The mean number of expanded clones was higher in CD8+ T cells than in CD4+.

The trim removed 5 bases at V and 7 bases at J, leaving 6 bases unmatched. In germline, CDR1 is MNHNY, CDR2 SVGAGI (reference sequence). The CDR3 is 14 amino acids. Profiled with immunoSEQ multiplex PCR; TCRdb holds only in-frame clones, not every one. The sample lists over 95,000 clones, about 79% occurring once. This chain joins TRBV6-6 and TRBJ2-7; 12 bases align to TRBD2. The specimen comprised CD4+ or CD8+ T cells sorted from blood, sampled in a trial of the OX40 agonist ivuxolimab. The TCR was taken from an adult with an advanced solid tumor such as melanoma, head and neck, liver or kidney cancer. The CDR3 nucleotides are TGTGCCAGCAGTCGCGGACTAGCGGGATATGAGCAGTACTTC. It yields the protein CASSRGLAGYEQYF.